This T cell receptor (beta chain) was found in a study of T-cell reconstitution after alpha-beta-depleted transplantation in children. The CDR3 runs to 17 residues. The V and J ends lost 3 bases and 5 bases, in that order; junction bases with no gene match: 12. The TCRbeta library was prepared with unique molecular identifiers. TCRdb called the PCR reads again in MiXCR, with one record for every CDR3 protein. The sample has around 960,000 distinct CDR3 sequences, under 30% seen once. Study-level results: Expanded clones from the graft, numbering several hundred, reportedly supplied alpha-beta T cells about two months after transplant.

Remarks on this clonotype: The antigen remains undetermined.

The receptor comes from a boy younger than two who had a stem cell transplant for SCID, so the T cells may come from the graft donor. The V and J genes are TRBV12-3 or TRBV12-4 and TRBJ2-1; 8 bases are a match to TRBD2. Here the sequenced sample was PBMCs, mostly from graft donor cells, taken 360 days after TCRalphabeta/CD19-depleted stem cell transplant. The CDR3 reads CASSFRRGGTEHNEQFF. Written as DNA, the CDR3 is TGTGCCAGCAGTTTTCGCCGGGGGGGCACCGAGCACAATGAGCAGTTCTTC.